This T cell receptor (beta chain) was sequenced during a study of T cell repertoires in ileal Crohn's disease. This CDR3 has 18 amino acids. The V segment lost 1 base and the J segment 4 bases; nucleotides outside the gene matches: 13. CDR1 LNHNV and CDR2 YYDKDF come from the germline V gene (reference sequence). The assay was immunoSEQ multiplex PCR, and TCRdb's table has in-frame clones only and misses some. The sample holds 13,000 to 15,000 clones, roughly 87% seen once. The TCR comes from an adult with Crohn's disease. The rearrangement links TRBV15 to TRBJ2-5; 9 bases are a match to TRBD2. The sequencing sample was made of ileal tissue. CDR3 in DNA: TGTGCCACCAGCAGAGCCCGCCCTAGCGGGGCAAAGGGAGAGACCCAGTACTTC. Translated: CATSRARPSGAKGETQYF.